The TCR beta chain described here comes from a study of cytomegalovirus exposure and HLA in healthy donors. Study results and limitations: In the analysis, some V segments, TRBV6-2 and TRBV6-3 included, were excluded as indistinguishable.

A multiplex PCR was run with 60 Vbeta primers and 13 Jbeta primers. This table comes from immunoSEQ multiplex PCR, and its TCRdb copy is limited to in-frame clones, with some not included. This sample yields over 150,000 clones, of which around 75% are seen a single time; roughly 1.4% belongs to the top ten. V was trimmed by 4 bases and J by 6 bases, leaving 21 bases between them. The germline gives CDR1 SEHNR, CDR2 FQNEAQ (reference sequence). CDR3 length equals 16 residues. Concerning this clone: Its specificity is not known.

The clonotype originates from a man aged 18 to 30 in good health and CMV-seronegative. The specimen sequenced was PBMCs. The V gene is TRBV7-9, the J gene TRBJ1-2; TRBD1 is a possible D gene (6 bases). The chain's CDR3 is CASSSGSYREMNGYTF. The CDR3 DNA reads TGTGCCAGCAGCTCGGGATCTTACAGGGAAATGAATGGCTACACCTTC. Filled out from reference TRBV7-9 and TRBJ1-2, the complete variable domain reads DTGVSQNPRHKITKRGQNVTFRCDPISEHNRLYWYRQTLGQGPEFLTYFQNEAQLEKSRLLSDRFSAERPKGSFSTLEIQRTEQGDSAMYLCASSSGSYREMNGYTFGSGTRLTVV.